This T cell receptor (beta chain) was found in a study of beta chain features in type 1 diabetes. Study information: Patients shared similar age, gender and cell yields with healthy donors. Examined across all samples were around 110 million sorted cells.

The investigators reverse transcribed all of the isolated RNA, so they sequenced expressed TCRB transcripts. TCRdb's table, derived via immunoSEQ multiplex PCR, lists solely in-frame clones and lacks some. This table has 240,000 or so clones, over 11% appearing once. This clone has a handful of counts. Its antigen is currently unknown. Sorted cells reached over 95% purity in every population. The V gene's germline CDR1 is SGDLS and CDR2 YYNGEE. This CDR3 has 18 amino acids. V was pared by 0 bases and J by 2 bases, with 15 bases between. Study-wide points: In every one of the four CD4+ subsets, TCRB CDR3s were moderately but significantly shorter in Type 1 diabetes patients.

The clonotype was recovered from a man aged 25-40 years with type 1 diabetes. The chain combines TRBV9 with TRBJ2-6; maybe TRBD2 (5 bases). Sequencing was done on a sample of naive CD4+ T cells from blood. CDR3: CASSVAGAGGTGANVLTF. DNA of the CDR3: TGTGCCAGCAGCGTAGCTGGAGCAGGAGGAACTGGGGCCAACGTCCTGACTTTC.